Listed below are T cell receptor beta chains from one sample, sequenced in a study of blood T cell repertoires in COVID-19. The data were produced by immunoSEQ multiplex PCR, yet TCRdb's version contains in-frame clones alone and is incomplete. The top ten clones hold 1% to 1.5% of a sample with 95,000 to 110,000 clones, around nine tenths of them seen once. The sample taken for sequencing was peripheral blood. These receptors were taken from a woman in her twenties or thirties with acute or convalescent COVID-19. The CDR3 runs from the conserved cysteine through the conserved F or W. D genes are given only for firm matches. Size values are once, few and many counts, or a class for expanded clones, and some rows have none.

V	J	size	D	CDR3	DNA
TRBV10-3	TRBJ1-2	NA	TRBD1	CAISAGTAQSTHQPYGYTF	TGTGCCATCAGTGCTGGGACAGCACAATCCACCCACCAGCCGTATGGCTACACCTTC
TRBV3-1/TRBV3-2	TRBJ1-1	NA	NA	CASSPSPGRNTEAFF	TGTGCCAGCAGCCCCTCACCAGGCAGGAACACTGAAGCTTTCTTT
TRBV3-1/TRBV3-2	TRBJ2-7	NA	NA	CASSQGLMTYEQYF	TGTGCCAGCAGCCAAGGACTAATGACCTACGAGCAGTACTTC
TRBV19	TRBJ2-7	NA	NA	CASSPRFYEQYF	TGTGCCAGTAGCCCGCGGTTCTACGAGCAGTACTTC
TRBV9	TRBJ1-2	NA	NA	CASSTGQSVYGYTF	TGTGCCAGCAGCACAGGGCAGAGTGTCTATGGCTACACCTTC
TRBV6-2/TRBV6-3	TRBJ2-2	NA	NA	CASSYRRSAGELFF	TGTGCCAGCAGTTACCGGCGGTCGGCCGGGGAGCTGTTTTTT
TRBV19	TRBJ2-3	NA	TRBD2	CASSSWTGGGTDTQYF	TGTGCCAGTAGTTCTTGGACGGGAGGAGGCACAGATACGCAGTATTTT
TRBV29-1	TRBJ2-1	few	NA	CSVDWQGRDEQFF	TGCAGCGTTGATTGGCAGGGGCGCGATGAGCAGTTCTTC
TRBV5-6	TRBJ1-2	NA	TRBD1	CASSLMTGGGYTF	TGTGCCAGCAGCTTGATGACAGGGGGAGGCTACACCTTC
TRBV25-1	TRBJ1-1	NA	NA	CASSEDTGMNTEAFF	TGTGCCAGCAGTGAGGACACCGGAATGAACACTGAAGCTTTCTTT
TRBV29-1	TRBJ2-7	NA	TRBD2	CSVDGSTSGRSSYEQYF	TGCAGCGTTGATGGGTCGACTAGCGGGAGGAGCTCCTACGAGCAGTACTTC
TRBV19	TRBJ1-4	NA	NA	CASSIGDSGVFEKLFF	TGTGCCAGTAGTATAGGGGACTCGGGCGTATTTGAAAAACTGTTTTTT
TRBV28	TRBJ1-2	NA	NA	CARKQTSYGYTF	TGTGCCAGAAAACAGACTAGCTATGGCTACACCTTC
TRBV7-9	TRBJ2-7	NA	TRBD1	CASSEPRQGYEQYF	TGTGCCAGCAGCGAACCCAGACAGGGCTACGAGCAGTACTTC
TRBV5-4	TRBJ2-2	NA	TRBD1	CASSRGQGFDTGELFF	TGTGCCAGCAGTAGAGGACAGGGGTTTGACACCGGGGAGCTGTTTTTT
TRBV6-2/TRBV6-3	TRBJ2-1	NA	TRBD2	CASSWGLAGAYNEQFF	TGTGCCAGCAGTTGGGGCCTAGCGGGGGCCTACAATGAGCAGTTCTTC
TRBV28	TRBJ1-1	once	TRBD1	CASSPLGRGHEAFF	TGTGCCAGCAGTCCCCTGGGCAGGGGGCATGAAGCTTTCTTT
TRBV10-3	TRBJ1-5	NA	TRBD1	CAISEGQDRGWHF	TGTGCCATCAGTGAAGGACAGGACAGGGGTTGGCATTTT
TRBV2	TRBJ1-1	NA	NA	CASSSGGKGTEAFF	TGTGCCAGCTCCTCCGGGGGAAAGGGCACTGAAGCTTTCTTT
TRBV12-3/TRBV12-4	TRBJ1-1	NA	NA	CASSPTGNTEAFF	TGTGCCAGCAGCCCGACAGGGAACACTGAAGCTTTCTTT
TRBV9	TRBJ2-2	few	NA	CASSYGLSNTGELFF	TGTGCCAGCAGCTACGGACTCTCGAACACCGGGGAGCTGTTTTTT
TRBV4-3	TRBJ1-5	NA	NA	CASSQSRQTSNQPQHF	TGCGCCAGCAGCCAATCTCGACAGACAAGCAATCAGCCCCAGCATTTT
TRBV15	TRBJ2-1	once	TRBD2	CATSREGLAGGPGSRNEQFF	TGTGCCACCAGCAGAGAAGGACTAGCGGGGGGGCCGGGTAGCAGAAATGAGCAGTTCTTC
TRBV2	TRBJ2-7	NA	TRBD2	CASSEVLAGEGEQYF	TGTGCCAGCAGTGAAGTGCTAGCGGGAGAAGGAGAGCAGTACTTC
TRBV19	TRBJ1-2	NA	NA	CASSTKPDSHGYTF	TGTGCCAGTAGTACAAAACCGGACAGTCATGGCTACACCTTC
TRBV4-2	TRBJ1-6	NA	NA	CASSQDLLGAHNSPLHF	TGTGCCAGCAGCCAAGACCTTTTGGGGGCTCATAATTCACCCCTCCACTTT
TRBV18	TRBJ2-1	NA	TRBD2	CASSPEGGGRAWNEQFF	TGTGCCAGCTCACCGGAGGGAGGCGGGAGGGCCTGGAATGAGCAGTTCTTC
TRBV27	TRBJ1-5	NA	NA	CASSFKGGTQPQHF	TGTGCCAGCAGTTTTAAGGGGGGGACACAGCCCCAGCATTTT
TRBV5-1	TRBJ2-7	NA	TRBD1	CASSTETGIYEQYF	TGCGCCAGCAGCACCGAGACAGGGATCTACGAGCAGTACTTC
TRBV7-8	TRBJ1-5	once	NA	CASSLQMSNQPQHF	TGTGCCAGCAGCTTACAGATGAGCAATCAGCCCCAGCATTTT
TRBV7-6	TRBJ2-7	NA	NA	CASSLAGQGMGEQYF	TGTGCCAGCAGCTTAGCGGGACAAGGAATGGGGGAGCAGTACTTC
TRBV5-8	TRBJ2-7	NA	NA	CASSWDSGLVYEQYF	TGTGCCAGCAGCTGGGACAGCGGGCTTGTTTACGAGCAGTACTTC
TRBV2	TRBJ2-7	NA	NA	CASSVSAGYGYEQYF	TGTGCCAGCAGTGTATCGGCAGGGTATGGGTACGAGCAGTACTTC
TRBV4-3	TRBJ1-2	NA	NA	CASSQILNYGYTF	TGCGCCAGCAGCCAAATCCTTAACTATGGCTACACCTTC
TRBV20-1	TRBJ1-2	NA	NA	CSARRGYTF	TGCAGTGCTCGGAGGGGCTACACCTTC
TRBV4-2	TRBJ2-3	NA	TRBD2	CASSQGRLSGMSGRTHTDTQYF	TGTGCCAGCAGCCAAGGAAGGTTGAGCGGGATGAGTGGTCGTACACACACAGATACGCAGTATTTT
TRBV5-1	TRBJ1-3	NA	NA	CASSLGNTGISLGGNTIYF	TGCGCCAGCAGCTTGGGTAACACAGGGATCTCGCTGGGAGGAAACACCATATATTTT
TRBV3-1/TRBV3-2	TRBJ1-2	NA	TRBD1	CASSPRGPNYGYTF	TGTGCCAGCAGCCCTAGGGGGCCTAACTATGGCTACACCTTC
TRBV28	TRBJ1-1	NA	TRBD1	CASRTGRTEAFF	TGTGCCAGCCGGACAGGGCGGACTGAAGCTTTCTTT
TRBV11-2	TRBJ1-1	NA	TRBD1	CASSLPGQGPTEAFF	TGTGCCAGCAGCTTACCGGGACAGGGGCCCACTGAAGCTTTCTTT
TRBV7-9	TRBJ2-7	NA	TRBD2	CASSPTSGYEQYF	TGTGCCAGCAGCCCGACTAGCGGCTACGAGCAGTACTTC
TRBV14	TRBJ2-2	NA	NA	CASSQGSGWITGELFF	TGTGCCAGCAGCCAAGGTTCAGGGTGGATTACCGGGGAGCTGTTTTTT
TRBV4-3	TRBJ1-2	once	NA	CASSQGHENYGYTF	TGCGCCAGCAGCCAAGGTCACGAGAACTATGGCTACACCTTC
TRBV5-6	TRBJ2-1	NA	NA	CASSSTWGLREYNEQFF	TGTGCCAGCAGCTCAACCTGGGGCCTCAGGGAATACAATGAGCAGTTCTTC
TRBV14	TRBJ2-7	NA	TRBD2	CASSQVAGGWPYEQYF	TGTGCCAGCAGCCAAGTGGCGGGGGGATGGCCCTACGAGCAGTACTTC
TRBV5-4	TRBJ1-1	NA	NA	CASSFPGWNTEAFF	TGTGCCAGCAGCTTCCCAGGGTGGAACACTGAAGCTTTCTTT
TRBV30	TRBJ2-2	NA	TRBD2	CAWNPGLATGELFF	TGTGCCTGGAACCCGGGACTAGCGACCGGGGAGCTGTTTTTT
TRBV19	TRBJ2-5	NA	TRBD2	CASRGLSQETQYF	TGTGCCAGTAGGGGACTAAGCCAAGAGACCCAGTACTTC
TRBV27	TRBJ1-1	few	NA	CASSFVVSRGNTEAFF	TGTGCCAGCAGTTTTGTAGTTTCCAGGGGAAACACTGAAGCTTTCTTT
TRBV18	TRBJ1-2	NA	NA	CASSPGRNHYGYTF	TGTGCCAGCTCACCGGGGAGGAATCACTATGGCTACACCTTC
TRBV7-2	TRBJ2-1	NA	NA	CASSSYLTAMDNEQFF	TGTGCCAGCAGCTCCTATCTAACCGCTATGGACAATGAGCAGTTCTTC
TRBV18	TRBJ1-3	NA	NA	CASSPSIAGRGNTIYF	TGTGCCAGCTCACCTTCTATCGCAGGGCGGGGAAACACCATATATTTT
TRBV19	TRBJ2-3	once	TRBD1	CASSTPGQATGTQYF	TGTGCCAGTAGTACCCCGGGACAGGCTACCGGGACGCAGTATTTT
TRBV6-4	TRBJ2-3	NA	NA	CASSEASGSTDTQYF	TGTGCCAGCAGTGAGGCCAGCGGGAGCACAGATACGCAGTATTTT
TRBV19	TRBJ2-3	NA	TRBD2	CASSIGSSGITDTQYF	TGTGCCAGTAGTATCGGGTCTAGCGGGATCACAGATACGCAGTATTTT
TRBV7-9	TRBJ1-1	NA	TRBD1	CASSPHRGRVKDTEAFF	TGTGCCAGCAGCCCTCACAGGGGGCGAGTCAAGGACACTGAAGCTTTCTTT
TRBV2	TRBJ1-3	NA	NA	CASAVAGNTIYF	TGTGCCTCCGCGGTGGCGGGAAACACCATATATTTT
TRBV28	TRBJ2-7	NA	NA	CASRQNYEQYF	TGTGCCAGTAGACAGAACTACGAGCAGTACTTC
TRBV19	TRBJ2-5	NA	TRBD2	CASSSRLAGGQETQYF	TGTGCCAGTAGTAGTCGACTAGCGGGGGGACAAGAGACCCAGTACTTC